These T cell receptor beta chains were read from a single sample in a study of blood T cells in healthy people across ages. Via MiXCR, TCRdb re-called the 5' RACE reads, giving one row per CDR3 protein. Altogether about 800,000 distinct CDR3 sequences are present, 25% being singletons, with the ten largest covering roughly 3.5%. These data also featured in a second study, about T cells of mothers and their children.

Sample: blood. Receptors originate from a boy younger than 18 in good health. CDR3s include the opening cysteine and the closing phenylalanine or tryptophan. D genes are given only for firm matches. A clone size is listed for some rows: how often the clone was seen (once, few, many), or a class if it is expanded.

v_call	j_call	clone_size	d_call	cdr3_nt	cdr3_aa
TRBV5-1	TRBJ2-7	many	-	TGTGCCAGCAGCTTATTACAGGGTTCCTACGAGCAGTACTTC	CASSLLQGSYEQYF
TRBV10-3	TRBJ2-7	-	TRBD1	TGTGCCATCAGGGGGACAGGGGACGGCGAGCAGTACTTC	CAIRGTGDGEQYF
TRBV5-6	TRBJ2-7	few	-	TGTGCCAGCAGCGGGGTCGGGGAGAACGAGCAGTACTTC	CASSGVGENEQYF
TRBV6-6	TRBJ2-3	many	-	TGTGCCAGCGGGAGCACAGATACGCAGTATTTT	CASGSTDTQYF
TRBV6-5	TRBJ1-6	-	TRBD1	TGTGCCAGCAGTTACTCGATGCCAGGGGGCGCATATTCACCCCTCCACTTT	CASSYSMPGGAYSPLHF
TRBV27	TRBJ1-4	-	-	TGTGCCAGCAGTTCCGGGACGTCTCCGGAAAAACTGTTTTTT	CASSSGTSPEKLFF
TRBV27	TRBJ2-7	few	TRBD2	TGTGCCAGCAGTCCGACGACTAGCGGGAGCATCGAGCAGTACTTC	CASSPTTSGSIEQYF
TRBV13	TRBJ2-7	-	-	TGTGCCAGCAGCTTGGGGGTGAGGGGGGAGCAGTACTTC	CASSLGVRGEQYF
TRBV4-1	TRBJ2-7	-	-	TGCGCCAGCAGCCAAGATGGGGGCCTCTCACTCTCCTACGAGCAGTACTTC	CASSQDGGLSLSYEQYF
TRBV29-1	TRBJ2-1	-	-	TGCAGCGTTGTAGTACGAAGTGAGCAGTTCTTC	CSVVVRSEQFF
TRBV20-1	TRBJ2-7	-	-	TGCAGTGCTAACCTGGGGGCCTACGAGCAGTACTTC	CSANLGAYEQYF
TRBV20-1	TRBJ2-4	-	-	TGCAGTGCTAGTGAGGGGGGTTCGATCAAAAACATTCAGTACTTC	CSASEGGSIKNIQYF
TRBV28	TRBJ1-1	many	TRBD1	TGTGCCAGCAGTCCAGACAGGGGGCTCGCTGAAGCTTTCTTT	CASSPDRGLAEAFF
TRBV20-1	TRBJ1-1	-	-	TGCAGTGCTCTTCCGCCAGGCCCCACTGAAGCTTTCTTT	CSALPPGPTEAFF
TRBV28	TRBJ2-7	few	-	TGTGCCAGCGGTGACTTGGCCTACGAGCAGTACTTC	CASGDLAYEQYF
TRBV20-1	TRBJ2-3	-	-	TGCAGTGCTCGACAGACCACAGATACGCAGTATTTT	CSARQTTDTQYF
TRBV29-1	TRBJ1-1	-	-	TGCAGCGTCGGACGGAACACTGGAGCTTTCTTT	CSVGRNTGAFF
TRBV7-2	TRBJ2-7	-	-	TGTGCCAGCAGCTTATGGATGGGTACCTACGAGCAGTACTTC	CASSLWMGTYEQYF
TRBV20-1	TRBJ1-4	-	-	TGCAGTGCTAAGCACGCAGGGGAGGCAACTAATGAAAAACTGTTTTTT	CSAKHAGEATNEKLFF
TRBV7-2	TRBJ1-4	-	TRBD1	TGTGCCAGCAGCTTGGACAGGGGTCAGGGAAAACTGTTTTTT	CASSLDRGQGKLFF